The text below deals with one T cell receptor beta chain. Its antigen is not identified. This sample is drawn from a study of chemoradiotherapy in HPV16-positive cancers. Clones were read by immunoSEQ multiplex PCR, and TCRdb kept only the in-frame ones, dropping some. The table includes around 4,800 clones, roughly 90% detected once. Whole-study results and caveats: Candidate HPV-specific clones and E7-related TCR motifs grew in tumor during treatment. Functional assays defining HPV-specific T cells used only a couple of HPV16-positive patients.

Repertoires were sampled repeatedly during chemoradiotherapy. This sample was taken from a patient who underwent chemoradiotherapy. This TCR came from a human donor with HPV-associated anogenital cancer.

The CDR3 loop is CATSRSIGGSIGEQYF. The CDR3 DNA is TGTGCCACCAGCAGATCCATAGGAGGGTCCATCGGCGAGCAGTACTTC. V and J are TRBV15 and TRBJ2-7; tentative D call: TRBD2 (6 bases). The V end was cut by 2 bases, the J end by 6 bases, with 20 bases between. CDR1 and CDR2 (germline): LNHNV, YYDKDF (reference sequence). The CDR3 extends over 16 amino acids.